Shown below are 7 T cell receptor beta chains from a single sample sequenced in a study of CD8 T cells in Susac syndrome. Roughly 0.5 to 1 ug RNA was reverse transcribed with random hexamers. MiXCR was run by TCRdb on the immunoSEQ multiplex PCR reads, yielding one entry per CDR3 protein. The sample consists of about 190,000 distinct CDR3 sequences, 93% of them appearing once. The sequenced sample was CD4+ T cells from PBMCs. Every receptor here comes from a human donor in good health.

This chain uses TRBV28 with TRBJ1-1; no firm D call. The CDR3 totals 11 residues. The ends were cut back, 5 bases at V and 8 bases at J, with 9 bases in the middle. The germline V gene encodes CDR1 MDHEN and CDR2 SYDVKM. The CDR3 here is CASSRTREAFF. DNA of the CDR3: TGTGCCAGCAGTCGGACCAGGGAAGCTTTCTTT.

This clonotype was counted a single time. The chain links TRBV12-3 or TRBV12-4 to TRBJ2-7; 7 bases match TRBD2. Unmatched junction bases numbered 5, after V lost 1 base and J lost 5 bases. The CDR3 runs to 14 residues. CDR3 in DNA: TGTGCCAGCAGTTTAGGGGACTACCGGGACGAGCAGTACTTC. This encodes CASSLGDYRDEQYF.

The chain recombines TRBV27 with TRBJ2-1; D unclear. Trimming left V 6 bases short and J 8 bases short, with 14 bases between. Germline CDR1 reads MNHEY; CDR2 reads SMNVEV (reference sequence). The CDR3 extends over 13 amino acids. The chain's CDR3 is CASRDLGSYEQFF. DNA of the CDR3: TGTGCCAGCAGAGATCTAGGATCGTATGAGCAGTTCTTC.

This chain connects TRBV9 to TRBJ1-5; a possible D gene is TRBD1 (6 bases). V was shortened by 3 bases and J by 5 bases, with 12 bases between the two germline ends. CDR1 and CDR2 (germline): SGDLS, YYNGEE. CDR3 size: 14 residues. CDR3 coding DNA: TGTGCCAGCAGCGGTACAGGGTGGGATCAGCCCCAGCATTTT. Its protein product is CASSGTGWDQPQHF.

J is TRBJ1-5 and V is TRBV3-1; perhaps TRBD1 as D (6 bases). With 1 base removed from V and 7 bases from J, the gap between germline ends came to 17 bases. The CDR3 runs 16 residues. The germline V gene has CDR1 LGHDT and CDR2 YNNKEL (reference sequence). CDR3 protein: CASSQATPTGYQPQHF. The CDR3, as DNA: TGTGCCAGCAGCCAAGCGACCCCCACAGGGTACCAGCCCCAGCATTTT.

The chain couples TRBV29-1 to TRBJ1-1; D gene uncertain. Germline V CDR1 and CDR2: SQVTM, ANQGSEA. There are 12 residues in the CDR3. V shed 6 bases and J shed 1 base, with 9 bases lying between them. The CDR3 is CSVGVSNTEAFF. In nucleotides, the CDR3 is TGCAGCGTCGGGGTCTCGAACACTGAAGCTTTCTTT.

This clonotype was seen more than once but under ten times. CDR3 residues: CASSPGWGDGNYEQYF. CDR3 DNA sequence: TGTGCCAGCAGCCCCGGTTGGGGGGATGGTAACTACGAGCAGTACTTC. The chain links TRBV28 to TRBJ2-7; a weak D match, TRBD2 (6 bases). CDR1 and CDR2 (germline): MDHEN, SYDVKM. Trimming stripped 6 bases from V and 3 bases from J, with 21 bases between. There are 16 residues in the CDR3. Using reference TRBV28 and TRBJ2-7 for the parts outside the CDR3, the full variable domain is DVKVTQSSRYLVKRTGEKVFLECVQDMDHENMFWYRQDPGLGLRLIYFSYDVKMKEKGDIPEGYSVSREKKERFSLILESASTNQTSMYLCASSPGWGDGNYEQYFGPGTRLTVT.